This T cell receptor beta chain was recovered during a study of cytomegalovirus exposure and HLA in healthy donors. Study summary: Earlier, fewer than 130 million unique TCR beta sequences were recovered from around 200 million T cells by an analysis.

Broader study findings: Across donors, most TCRs were seen rarely, yet some public ones were widespread.

The PCR contained 60 Vbeta and 13 Jbeta primers. Here immunoSEQ multiplex PCR was the method, and the copy in TCRdb shows in-frame clones only, minus some. This sample has about 110,000 clones, with over 80% found just once. Each donor's status was that of a healthy bone marrow donor. Comments on this clone: Its antigen remains unidentified.

The TCR was taken from a man aged 25-45 years in good health and CMV-seropositive. Sequenced input: PBMCs.

The CDR3 spells CASRDSNTGELFF. The CDR3 DNA reads TGTGCCAGCAGGGACTCCAACACCGGGGAGCTGTTTTTT. The chain uses TRBV11-2 and TRBJ2-2, with D maybe TRBD2 (5 bases). Trimming took off 6 bases at V and 2 bases at J, with 7 bases between the two ends. This CDR3 spans 13 amino acids. The germline gives CDR1 SGHAT, CDR2 FQNNGV. The full variable domain, completed using reference TRBV11-2 and TRBJ2-2, is EAGVAQSPRYKIIEKRQSVAFWCNPISGHATLYWYQQILGQGPKLLIQFQNNGVVDDSQLPKDRFSAERLKGVDSTLKIQPAKLEDSAVYLCASRDSNTGELFFGEGSRLTVL.